This entry lists 17 T cell receptor beta chains sequenced from one sample in a study of cytomegalovirus exposure and HLA in healthy donors. The primer mix had 60 Vbeta and 13 Jbeta primers. Sequencing was performed with immunoSEQ multiplex PCR; in TCRdb, only in-frame clones are kept and a portion is missing. The sample lists roughly 130,000 clones, 80% to 90% seen once, with approximately 10% in the top ten. What was sequenced was PBMCs. The receptors originated from a male donor in good health and CMV-seropositive.

This sequence joins TRBV21-1 and TRBJ2-3; the table's D call, TRBD2, has no DNA check behind it. TRBV21-1 is reported as a pseudogene. The CDR3 has 17 amino acids. The CDR3 sequence is CASSKNLRRGGGYTQYF. In DNA form, the CDR3 reads TGTGCCAGCAGCAAAAATTTGCGACGAGGGGGGGGCTATACGCAGTATTTT.

The chain is built from TRBV11-3 and TRBJ2-7; 8 positions agree with TRBD2. Germline CDR1 reads SGHNT; CDR2 reads YENEEA. The trim removed 1 base at V and 6 bases at J, leaving 5 bases unmatched. This CDR3 comprises 14 residues. The DNA for the CDR3 is TGTGCCAGCAGCTTAGGGCTAGCGGGCGGCGAGCAGTACTTC. Protein sequence: CASSLGLAGGEQYF.

This clone was seen only once. The rearrangement uses TRBV29-1 and TRBJ1-1; 7 bases fit TRBD1. The germline gives CDR1 SQVTM, CDR2 ANQGSEA. Germline trimming cut 4 bases from V and 4 bases from J; bases unmatched to any gene: 6. CDR3 length: 13 amino acids. The CDR3 DNA follows: TGCAGCGTTGGGAACAGGGGCAGCACTGAAGCTTTCTTT. Translation: CSVGNRGSTEAFF.

This clone was observed a few times. This sequence joins TRBV30 and TRBJ2-4, with TRBD2 matching 7 bases. This CDR3 is built from 17 residues. V dropped 5 bases and J dropped 1; count of bases not matched to a gene: 14. Germline loops: CDR1 GTSNPN, CDR2 SVGIG (reference sequence). Here the CDR3 reads CAWDPSREVNAKNIQYF. CDR3 nucleotides: TGTGCCTGGGACCCTAGTCGGGAGGTGAACGCCAAAAACATTCAGTACTTC.

V and J are TRBV19 and TRBJ1-1; 9 nucleotides match TRBD1. In germline, CDR1 is LNHDA, CDR2 SQIVND (reference sequence). The CDR3 loop spans 15 amino acids. V lost 4 bases to trimming and J lost 8 bases; unmatched junction nucleotides: 11. The CDR3 region has the DNA TGTGCCAGTAGTACATTCCGGGACAGGGTTAGGGAAGCTTTCTTT. It translates to CASSTFRDRVREAFF.

The CDR3 DNA reads as TGTGCCAGCAGCATCGGACTAGCGGGAGGCCCCGATACGCAGTATTTT. Protein: CASSIGLAGGPDTQYF. The rearrangement links TRBV5-4 to TRBJ2-3, with TRBD2 identical over 14 bases. Looked up from germline, CDR1 is SGHNT and CDR2 is YYREEE (reference sequence). After removal of 4 bases from V and 6 bases from J, the junction contained 7 bases not matched to a gene. The CDR3 contains 16 residues.

J is TRBJ1-2 and V is TRBV28; D is unresolved. The CDR3 covers 14 residues. With 4 bases removed from V and 0 bases from J, the gap between germline ends came to 9 bases. In germline, CDR1 is MDHEN, CDR2 SYDVKM. CDR3 in amino acids: CASSWANPNYGYTF. The CDR3 bases are TGTGCCAGCAGTTGGGCCAACCCTAACTATGGCTACACCTTC.

This chain connects TRBV5-8 to TRBJ2-2, with a weak D call TRBD1 (7 bases). V was pared by 4 bases and J by 7 bases, with 17 bases between. The CDR3 totals 15 residues. Germline loops: CDR1 SGHTS, CDR2 YDEGEE. The CDR3 bases are TGTGCCAGCAGCGCGAAGGGGGCGGGAAGCGGGGAGCTGTTTTTT. Its translation: CASSAKGAGSGELFF.

This clone was seen once. The gene calls are TRBV7-2 and TRBJ2-1; 8 positions agree with TRBD2. Germline CDR1 reads SGHTA; CDR2 reads FQGNSA. The CDR3 has 15 residues. Trimming cost V 1 base and J 5 bases; bases outside gene matches: 4. CDR3 sequence (DNA): TGTGCCAGCAGCTTAGAACTAGCGGCTCACAATGAGCAGTTCTTC. Translation gives CASSLELAAHNEQFF.

The genes are TRBV5-6 and TRBJ2-7, with D perhaps TRBD1 (7 bases). Trimming cost V 4 bases and J 2 bases, with 19 bases left between them. The CDR3 sequence is 16 residues long. Looked up from germline, CDR1 is SGHDT and CDR2 is YYEEEE. CDR3 amino acids: CASSPEGFQGAYEQYF. The CDR3 bases are TGTGCCAGCAGCCCGGAGGGATTCCAGGGGGCCTACGAGCAGTACTTC. Full variable domain (rest looked up from reference TRBV5-6 and TRBJ2-7): DAGVTQSPTHLIKTRGQQVTLRCSPKSGHDTVSWYQQALGQGPQFIFQYYEEEERQRGNFPDRFSGHQFPNYSSELNVNALLLGDSALYLCASSPEGFQGAYEQYFGPGTRLTVT.

The V call is TRBV2, the J call TRBJ2-7, with a possible D match to TRBD2 (5 bases). This CDR3 has 15 amino acids. The V end lost 2 bases, the J end lost 3 bases, and 14 bases lay between the germline ends. The germline V gene encodes CDR1 SNHLY and CDR2 FYNNEI. The CDR3 sequence: CASSERLPLYYEQYF. For the CDR3, the DNA is TGTGCCAGCAGTGAAAGACTACCGCTGTACTACGAGCAGTACTTC.

The rearrangement joins TRBV7-2 to TRBJ2-2; D unclear. This CDR3 comprises 13 residues. The germline CDR1 and CDR2 sequences are SGHTA and FQGNSA. Between the trimmed V and J ends, which lost 3 bases and 4 bases, there was a span of 6 bases. This CDR3 reads CASSFSGTGELFF. Here the CDR3 DNA reads TGTGCCAGCAGCTTCTCGGGCACCGGGGAGCTGTTTTTT.

The chain couples TRBV7-2 to TRBJ2-7, with 7 positions matching TRBD2. This CDR3 spans 16 amino acids. With 5 bases clipped from V and 0 bases from J, the junction kept 10 bases outside the gene matches. Germline CDR1 SGHTA, CDR2 FQGNSA. This CDR3 is CASSEPGLTTSYEQYF. The DNA of the CDR3 is TGTGCCAGCAGCGAACCGGGACTAACAACCTCCTACGAGCAGTACTTC.

This chain connects TRBV5-1 to TRBJ2-7, with D perhaps matching TRBD1 (6 bases). CDR1 is SGHRS, CDR2 YFSETQ, per germline. Deletions cut 4 bases from V and 5 bases from J, with 10 bases between. The CDR3 length is 12 residues. The CDR3 is CASSAQGNEQYF. The CDR3 nucleotides are TGCGCCAGCAGCGCACAGGGTAACGAGCAGTACTTC. Full variable domain (outside the CDR3, taken from reference TRBV5-1 and TRBJ2-7): KAGVTQTPRYLIKTRGQQVTLSCSPISGHRSVSWYQQTPGQGLQFLFEYFSETQRNKGNFPGRFSGRQFSNSRSEMNVSTLELGDSALYLCASSAQGNEQYFGPGTRLTVT.

This clone was counted between two and nine times. V is TRBV25-1 and J is TRBJ2-1; 7 nucleotides match TRBD2. With V trimmed by 0 bases and J by 2 bases, 7 bases remained unmatched. Germline V gene lookup returns CDR1 MGHDK and CDR2 SYGVNS. This CDR3 has 17 residues. CDR3 nucleotide sequence: TGTGCCAGCAGTGAATATGGCGGGAGAGGGACCTACAATGAGCAGTTCTTC. It yields the protein CASSEYGGRGTYNEQFF.

J is TRBJ2-7 and V is TRBV6-1; D remains unclear. CDR3 length equals 14 residues. Trimming took 5 bases from V and 0 from J, leaving 11 bases between them. Germline V gene lookup returns CDR1 MNHNS and CDR2 SASEGT. The CDR3 DNA sequence: TGTGCCAGCAGTCCCTTGGGCCCCTCCTACGAGCAGTACTTC. It encodes CASSPLGPSYEQYF.

This clone has only a few counts. The rearrangement uses TRBV29-1 and TRBJ1-2; D is undetermined. Trimming pared 0 bases from V and 4 bases from J, leaving 15 bases between. The length of the CDR3 is 15 residues. Germline V gives CDR1 SQVTM, CDR2 ANQGSEA. In DNA, the CDR3 is TGCAGCGTTGAAGATCGGGGAGCGGGAGGCTATGGCTACACCTTC. Protein sequence: CSVEDRGAGGYGYTF.